This T cell receptor beta chain was sequenced during a study of cytomegalovirus exposure and HLA in healthy donors. When sampled, the donors appeared nominally healthy, though they likely had unrecorded immune exposures. Study-wide findings and caveats: Most TCR beta V segments were productive about 90% or about 30% of the time in an earlier analysis. Diagnosis of cytomegalovirus status made by the classifier reportedly showed high specificity and sensitivity.

A note on this clone: The antigen is undetermined.

V trimming: 8 bases; J trimming: 7 bases; junction bases outside the gene matches: 13. The CDR3 spans 14 residues. CDR1 MNHNY and CDR2 SVGAGI come from the germline V gene (reference sequence). Primers included in the PCR were 60 Vbeta and 13 Jbeta primers. The method was immunoSEQ multiplex PCR; TCRdb's version includes in-frame clones alone and lacks a portion of them. The table shows about 200,000 clones, with more than 65% occurring only once. The chain is built from TRBV6-6 and TRBJ1-1, with 7 bases lining up with TRBD1. Sequenced input: PBMCs. This TCR was sampled from a man aged 50-60 years in good health and CMV-seronegative. The CDR3 reads CASSLDRTNNEAFF. The CDR3 bases are TGTGCCAGCTCCTTGGACAGGACCAATAATGAAGCTTTCTTT.